One and the same sample provided the 15 T cell receptor beta chains below, sequenced in a study of CD8 T cells in cerebrospinal fluid in Alzheimer's disease. With the 10x single-cell sequencing reads reprocessed, TCRdb shows one record per CDR3 protein and no DNA. Its listing shows about 380 distinct CDR3 sequences. The sequenced sample was cerebrospinal fluid. The receptors were sampled from a human donor with mild cognitive impairment.

The chain links TRBV20-1 to TRBJ2-7. This CDR3 has 11 amino acids. Germline V CDR1 and CDR2: DFQATT, SNEGSKA (reference sequence). CDR3 protein: CSASPRYEQYF.

Judged by frequency, this clonotype is hyperexpanded. The CDR3 loop is CASSLGYSYEQYF. The chain has TRBV7-2 and TRBJ2-7. Germline CDR1 SGHTA, CDR2 FQGNSA. The CDR3 is 13 amino acids.

Judged by frequency, this clonotype is large. The V gene is TRBV20-1, the J gene TRBJ1-2; TCRdb selects TRBD1, and the lack of DNA leaves this call unchecked. The CDR3 runs 13 residues. Germline loops: CDR1 DFQATT, CDR2 SNEGSKA (reference sequence). The CDR3: CSLFRDRNYGYTF.

In terms of frequency, this clonotype is medium-sized (0.01 to 0.1%). This chain links TRBV5-1 with TRBJ2-5; the TCRdb D gene call, TRBD1, has no DNA to confirm it. The germline CDR1 and CDR2 sequences are SGHRS and YFSETQ. CDR3 length equals 16 residues. The CDR3 is CASSLEAGVVGETQYF.

This clonotype is labeled medium-sized based on frequency. This sequence joins TRBV5-6 and TRBJ2-7; TCRdb's assignment of TRBD2 cannot be checked, as there is no DNA. Looked up from germline, CDR1 is SGHDT and CDR2 is YYEEEE. There are 16 residues in the CDR3. CDR3 region: CASSLGLAGKSYEQYF.

This clonotype is deemed large (0.1 to 1%) by its frequency. V and J are TRBV9 and TRBJ2-7; TCRdb's assignment of TRBD1 cannot be checked, as there is no DNA. Germline loops: CDR1 SGDLS, CDR2 YYNGEE. There are 13 residues in the CDR3. The CDR3 spells CASSVGGTDEQYF. The full variable domain, rest sourced from reference TRBV9 and TRBJ2-7, is DSGVTQTPKHLITATGQRVTLRCSPRSGDLSVYWYQQSLDQGLQFLIQYYNGEERAKGNILERFSAQQFPDLHSELNLSSLELGDSALYFCASSVGGTDEQYFGPGTRLTVT.

This clonotype is labeled large based on frequency. The chain is built from TRBV12-3 or TRBV12-4 and TRBJ2-1; the D call from TCRdb, TRBD2, cannot be confirmed without DNA. The CDR3 extends over 19 amino acids. CDR3 in amino acids: CASSLGLGVTSGTYNEQFF.

This clonotype is labeled large based on frequency. The chain uses TRBV7-6 and TRBJ1-5; TCRdb selects TRBD1, and the lack of DNA leaves this call unchecked. Germline lookup yields CDR1 SGHVS and CDR2 FNYEAQ. The CDR3 covers 14 residues. CDR3 sequence: CASSLGAGLQPQHF.

This clonotype is classed as medium-sized (0.01 to 0.1%) by frequency. The chain links TRBV19 to TRBJ1-2. Germline CDR1 reads LNHDA; CDR2 reads SQIVND (reference sequence). The CDR3 totals 15 residues. The CDR3: CASSMAGYIDVGYTF. The full variable domain, in which reference TRBV19 and TRBJ1-2 provide the parts outside the CDR3, is DGGITQSPKYLFRKEGQNVTLSCEQNLNHDAMYWYRQDPGQGLRLIYYSQIVNDFQKGDIAEGYSVSREKKESFPLTVTSAQKNPTAFYLCASSMAGYIDVGYTFGSGTRLTVV.

In terms of frequency, this clonotype is medium-sized. V is TRBV6-4 and J is TRBJ2-1; TCRdb's D gene call, TRBD2, goes unchecked for lack of DNA. The CDR3 contains 15 residues. Germline values: CDR1 MRHNA, CDR2 SNTAGT. CDR3 region: CASSEGLSPSNEQFF.

Frequency places this clonotype as medium-sized. The chain combines TRBV2 with TRBJ2-7. The CDR3 extends over 14 amino acids. Germline V lookup: CDR1 SNHLY, CDR2 FYNNEI. CDR3 residues: CASSEARRPYEQYF.

This clonotype is identified as large from frequency. This chain joins TRBV7-9 and TRBJ1-4; with no DNA, the TCRdb D assignment of TRBD1 cannot be verified. Germline V gene data show CDR1 as SEHNR and CDR2 as FQNEAQ (reference sequence). The CDR3 has 14 amino acids. CDR3 protein: CASSSGQGSEKLFF.

By frequency, this clonotype registers medium-sized. The V gene is TRBV28, the J gene TRBJ2-7. CDR1 MDHEN and CDR2 SYDVKM come from the germline V gene. The CDR3 consists of 17 residues. This chain's CDR3 is CASSLLDGGQAGYEQYF.

This clonotype is labeled large based on frequency. The chain carries TRBV27 and TRBJ2-7; TCRdb's assignment of TRBD1 cannot be checked, as there is no DNA. Germline CDR1 is MNHEY and CDR2 is SMNVEV (reference sequence). The CDR3 totals 14 residues. The CDR3 is CASSDNRGAGEQYF.

Frequency places this clonotype as medium-sized. V gene TRBV30 combines with J gene TRBJ2-6; the D call from TCRdb, TRBD1, cannot be confirmed without DNA. The CDR3 is made up of 15 amino acids. Germline CDR1 reads GTSNPN; CDR2 reads SVGIG (reference sequence). The CDR3 loop is CACRGEAFGANVLTF.